These 24 T cell receptor beta chains came from one sample sequenced in a study of T-cell reconstitution after alpha-beta-depleted transplantation in children (dated by TCRdb to the mid-2010s). The method was PCR. The data were produced on an Illumina HiSeq 2500. To normalize quantification of the TCRbeta repertoire, the TCR libraries were built with molecular barcoding that relied on unique molecular identifiers. TCRdb passed the public sequencing reads through fastp at Q25 and MiXCR, retaining productive beta sequences. Every entry covers one CDR3 protein and lists the most common genes and DNA from its rows. The sample table holds approximately 47,000 distinct CDR3 sequences, of which roughly 52% were seen once. Clones ranked in the top ten supply more than 30% of the sample. What the treatment or condition label conveys for this sample: allogeneic hematopoietic cell transplantation with graft depleted of TCRalphabeta T cells and CD19 B cells.

The sample consisted of peripheral blood, taken before TCRalphabeta/CD19-depleted stem cell transplant. All receptors derive from a boy in the first two years of life with SCID, due to receive a stem cell transplant.

V and J are TRBV6-1 and TRBJ2-7, with D perhaps TRBD1 (6 bases). V was clipped by 5 bases and J by 2 bases, with 13 bases between them. Germline V CDR1 and CDR2: MNHNS, SASEGT. The CDR3 has 14 amino acids. The CDR3 protein is CASSPRDKAYEQYF. CDR3 DNA: TGTGCCAGCAGTCCCCGGGACAAGGCCTACGAGCAGTACTTC.

The table lists this clonotype with many counts. The V call is TRBV6-1, the J call TRBJ1-5; D remains unclear. CDR1 and CDR2 from the germline V gene are MNHNS and SASEGT. The CDR3 totals 14 residues. V shed 1 base and J shed 0 bases, with 4 bases lying between them. CDR3 in amino acids: CASSEVSSNQPQHF. The CDR3 DNA reads TGTGCCAGCAGTGAAGTATCTAGCAATCAGCCCCAGCATTTT.

The chain carries TRBV4-1 and TRBJ2-7; D uncertain. Germline V gene lookup returns CDR1 MGHRA and CDR2 YSYEKL. There are 12 residues in the CDR3. V was shortened by 0 bases and J by 6 bases, with 6 bases between the two germline ends. The CDR3 protein is CASSQDTVEQYF. CDR3 coding DNA: TGCGCCAGCAGCCAAGATACCGTCGAGCAGTACTTC.

The rearrangement uses TRBV12-3 or TRBV12-4 and TRBJ2-3, with D uncertain. This CDR3 is 14 amino acids long. The V gene lost 7 bases and the J gene lost 2 bases, with 13 bases spanning the gap. The CDR3 coding sequence is TGTGCCAGCACCCCGGCAGCATCCACAGATACGCAGTATTTT. The encoded protein is CASTPAASTDTQYF.

The V call is TRBV5-1, the J call TRBJ2-1; 16 positions match TRBD2. The junction had 6 bases not matched to a gene; V was cut back by 0 bases and J by 6 bases. Per germline, CDR1 SGHRS and CDR2 YFSETQ. The CDR3 consists of 18 residues. CDR3 DNA: TGCGCCAGCAGCTTGGCAGGGACTAGCGGGGGGGTGAGCAATGAGCAGTTCTTC. Protein sequence: CASSLAGTSGGVSNEQFF.

The chain carries TRBV7-9 and TRBJ2-1; possible D gene TRBD1, 6 bases. The CDR3 contains 13 residues. The germline CDR1 and CDR2 sequences are SEHNR and FQNEAQ (reference sequence). V gave up 1 base and J gave up 9 bases, with 10 bases separating them. The CDR3 DNA reads TGTGCCAGCAGCTTAGGGGGGCTCGTTGAGCAGTTCTTC. It translates to CASSLGGLVEQFF.

This clonotype appeared a few times. This rearrangement joins TRBV10-3 to TRBJ2-7; no clear D. Trimming took off 5 bases at V and 3 bases at J, with 5 bases between the two ends. The V gene's germline CDR1 is ENHRY and CDR2 SYGVKD. The CDR3 loop spans 11 amino acids. CDR3 sequence reads: CAISQYYEQYF. As DNA, the CDR3 is TGTGCCATCAGTCAGTACTACGAGCAGTACTTC.

The chain carries TRBV7-9 and TRBJ2-7; D possibly uses TRBD1 or TRBD2 (5 bases each). Germline V gene data show CDR1 as SEHNR and CDR2 as FQNEAQ (reference sequence). The CDR3 has 12 amino acids. Trimming stripped 5 bases from V and 6 bases from J, with 11 bases between. In nucleotides, the CDR3 is TGTGCCAGCAGCGTCGGGACCCCCGAGCAGTACTTC. Amino acids: CASSVGTPEQYF.

The chain carries TRBV20-1 and TRBJ1-3; D is unresolved. CDR3 length: 14 amino acids. Trimming shortened V by 0 bases and J by 0 bases, and 6 bases separated the two germline ends. Germline V gene lookup returns CDR1 DFQATT and CDR2 SNEGSKA (reference sequence). CDR3 region: CSARDMGSGNTIYF. The CDR3 nucleotides are TGCAGTGCTAGAGATATGGGCTCTGGAAACACCATATATTTT.

The chain couples TRBV7-2 to TRBJ2-1; the D gene is possibly TRBD1 (6 bases). The J call is doubtful: the DNA matches TRBJ2-7 better. CDR3 length: 14 amino acids. In germline, CDR1 is SGHTA, CDR2 FQGNSA. The CDR3 here is CASSLEEGGYEQYF. The CDR3, as DNA: TGTGCCAGCAGCTTAGAAGAAGGGGGCTACGAGCAGTACTTC.

CDR3 nucleotide sequence: TGCAGCGCAGCGGGAGAGACCTACAATGAGCAGTTCTTC. Translated: CSAAGETYNEQFF. J is TRBJ2-1 and V is TRBV29-1; 8 nucleotides agree with TRBD2. The CDR3 has 13 residues. Germline V CDR1 and CDR2: SQVTM, ANQGSEA. V shed 7 bases, J shed 2 bases, and the junction held 4 bases outside the gene matches.

The rearrangement uses TRBV7-2 and TRBJ2-5; D tentatively reads TRBD1 or TRBD2 (5 bases each). The CDR3 runs 14 residues. V dropped 5 bases and J dropped 1 base, with 11 bases sitting between them. CDR1 and CDR2 (germline): SGHTA, FQGNSA. CDR3 residues: CASSTWGFQETQYF. CDR3 DNA: TGTGCCAGCAGCACCTGGGGGTTCCAAGAGACCCAGTACTTC.

V gene TRBV29-1 combines with J gene TRBJ1-2, with D uncertain. The germline gives CDR1 SQVTM, CDR2 ANQGSEA. Trimming took off 4 bases at V and 7 bases at J, with 7 bases between the two ends. The CDR3 covers 10 residues. CDR3: CSVVASGYTF. The CDR3 bases are TGCAGCGTTGTGGCATCTGGCTACACCTTC.

The rearrangement uses TRBV15 and TRBJ2-2; D gene ambiguous. The CDR3 loop spans 15 amino acids. V was trimmed by 0 bases and J by 3 bases, leaving 8 bases between them. Germline V CDR1 and CDR2: LNHNV, YYDKDF (reference sequence). The CDR3 DNA reads TGTGCCACCAGCAGAGATCGTCGGGACACCGGGGAGCTGTTTTTT. It yields the protein CATSRDRRDTGELFF.

The rearrangement uses TRBV10-3 and TRBJ2-1; 13 nucleotides line up with TRBD2. After removal of 3 bases from V and 2 bases from J, the junction contained 4 bases not matched to a gene. Germline CDR1 is ENHRY and CDR2 is SYGVKD. CDR3 length: 17 residues. The CDR3 region is CAISDYGTSGAYNEQFF. In DNA form, the CDR3 reads TGTGCCATCAGTGATTATGGGACTAGCGGGGCCTACAATGAGCAGTTCTTC.

This clonotype was detected only a few times. The chain employs TRBV20-1 and TRBJ2-1; 7 bases fit TRBD1. CDR3 size: 15 residues. The junction had 6 bases not matched to a gene; V was cut back by 0 bases and J by 4 bases. Germline V gene sequence: CDR1 DFQATT, CDR2 SNEGSKA (reference sequence). The CDR3 sequence: CSARDGRGLYNEQFF. CDR3 sequence (DNA): TGCAGTGCTAGAGATGGAAGGGGGCTGTACAATGAGCAGTTCTTC.

V and J are TRBV9 and TRBJ1-1; no clear D gene. In germline, CDR1 is SGDLS, CDR2 YYNGEE. The V end lost 4 bases, the J end lost 1 base, and 8 bases lay between the germline ends. The CDR3 has 13 residues. In DNA, the CDR3 is TGTGCCAGCAGCCCCCGACAGAACACTGAAGCTTTCTTT. Its protein product is CASSPRQNTEAFF.

Only a few counts were recorded for this clonotype. The genes are TRBV4-3 and TRBJ1-1; D is undetermined. The germline V gene encodes CDR1 LGHNA and CDR2 YSLEER. This CDR3 contains 15 residues. Trimming took off 3 bases at V and 1 base at J, with 12 bases between the two ends. The chain's CDR3 is CASSHNARKNTEAFF. The CDR3, as DNA: TGCGCCAGCAGCCACAACGCACGGAAGAACACTGAAGCTTTCTTT.

The chain recombines TRBV28 with TRBJ1-2; D not resolved. Looked up from germline, CDR1 is MDHEN and CDR2 is SYDVKM. V was trimmed by 3 bases and J by 3 bases, leaving 23 bases between them. There are 18 residues in the CDR3. The CDR3 sequence: CASSFLRGKEYSYYGYTF. CDR3 nucleotides: TGTGCCAGCAGTTTTTTACGGGGAAAGGAGTATTCTTACTATGGCTACACCTTC.

The chain employs TRBV20-1 and TRBJ1-2, with D perhaps matching TRBD1 (5 bases). Between the trimmed V and J ends, which lost 0 bases and 4 bases, there was a span of 9 bases. This CDR3 is built from 13 residues. Germline CDR1 and CDR2: DFQATT and SNEGSKA (reference sequence). In nucleotides, the CDR3 is TGCAGTGCTAGAGAGGGGGTTGGCTATGGCTACACCTTC. Its translation: CSAREGVGYGYTF.

V is TRBV15 and J is TRBJ1-1, with D maybe TRBD1 (6 bases). The CDR3 runs to 16 residues. Germline lookup yields CDR1 LNHNV and CDR2 YYDKDF (reference sequence). V lost 3 bases, J lost 5 bases, and 19 bases lay in between. The CDR3 sequence is CATSSPSGGAGTEAFF. For the CDR3, the DNA is TGTGCCACCAGCAGCCCCTCGGGGGGCGCTGGGACTGAAGCTTTCTTT. Based on the CDR3 plus reference TRBV15 and TRBJ1-1, the full variable domain is DAMVIQNPRYQVTQFGKPVTLSCSQTLNHNVMYWYQQKSSQAPKLLFHYYDKDFNNEADTPDNFQSRRPNTSFCFLDIRSPGLGDTAMYLCATSSPSGGAGTEAFFGQGTRLTVV.

This chain uses TRBV4-1 with TRBJ1-5; D is undetermined. Germline V CDR1 and CDR2: MGHRA, YSYEKL. The CDR3 totals 16 residues. V shed 0 bases and J shed 3 bases, with 12 bases lying between them. The CDR3 coding sequence is TGCGCCAGCAGCCAAGAATCCCCAGTGAACAATCAGCCCCAGCATTTT. It encodes CASSQESPVNNQPQHF.

The V call is TRBV4-1, the J call TRBJ1-5; TRBD1 is a possible D gene (5 bases). V lost 1 base, J lost 4 bases, and 11 bases lay in between. Germline CDR1 reads MGHRA; CDR2 reads YSYEKL. This CDR3 region has 15 residues. Written as DNA, the CDR3 is TGCGCCAGCAGCCAAGCGGGGGGGAGGAATCAGCCCCAGCATTTT. Translated: CASSQAGGRNQPQHF.

This clonotype came up once. The V and J genes are TRBV29-1 and TRBJ2-5; D not resolved. Germline V lookup: CDR1 SQVTM, CDR2 ANQGSEA. Trimming took off 6 bases at V and 4 bases at J, with 12 bases between the two ends. There are 12 residues in the CDR3. The CDR3 loop is CSVSYGRETQYF. The CDR3 DNA reads as TGCAGCGTATCATATGGAAGAGAGACCCAGTACTTC.